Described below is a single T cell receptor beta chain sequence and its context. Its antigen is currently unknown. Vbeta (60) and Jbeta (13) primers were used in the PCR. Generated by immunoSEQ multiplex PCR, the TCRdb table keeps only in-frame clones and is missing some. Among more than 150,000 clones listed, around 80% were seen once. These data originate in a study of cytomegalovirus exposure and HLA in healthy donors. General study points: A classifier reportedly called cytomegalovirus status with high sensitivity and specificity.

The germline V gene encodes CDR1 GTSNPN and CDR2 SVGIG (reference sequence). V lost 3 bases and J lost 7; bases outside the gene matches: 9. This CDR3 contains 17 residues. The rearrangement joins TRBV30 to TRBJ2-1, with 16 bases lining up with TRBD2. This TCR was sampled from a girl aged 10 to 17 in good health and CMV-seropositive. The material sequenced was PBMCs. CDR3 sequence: CAWRGTSGRALGNEQFF. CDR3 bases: TGTGCCTGGAGAGGGACTAGCGGGAGGGCACTCGGGAATGAGCAGTTCTTC.